A selection of T cell receptor beta chains follows, all from one sample in a study of cytomegalovirus exposure and HLA in healthy donors. This table comes from immunoSEQ multiplex PCR, and its TCRdb copy is limited to in-frame clones, with some not included. In all, the sample yields roughly 200,000 clones. What was sequenced was PBMCs. The receptors stem from a girl aged 2-10 years in good health and CMV-seropositive. Each CDR3 is given with its conserved first and last residue. D genes are given only for firm matches.

>.|TRBJ2-7|TRBV6-5
CASSIGAPAYEQYF
TGTGCCAGCAGTATTGGGGCCCCAGCCTACGAGCAGTACTTC
>.|TRBJ1-4|TRBV2
CASRSLNEKLFF
TGTGCCAGCAGGAGTTTAAATGAAAAACTGTTTTTT
>.|TRBJ2-7|TRBV19
CASSIIRESYEQYF
TGTGCCAGTAGTATCATCCGGGAAAGCTACGAGCAGTACTTC
>TRBD2|TRBJ2-7|TRBV5-1
CASSLLSGDSYEQYF
TGCGCCAGCAGCTTGTTGAGCGGGGACTCCTACGAGCAGTACTTC
>.|TRBJ2-7|TRBV5-4
CASSLTASSYEQYF
TGTGCCAGCAGCTTGACAGCAAGCTCCTACGAGCAGTACTTC
>TRBD1|TRBJ2-7|TRBV27
CATAGQGLYEQYF
TGTGCCACCGCGGGACAGGGGCTCTACGAGCAGTACTTC
>TRBD1|TRBJ1-5|TRBV28
CASSSFGQGNQPQHF
TGTGCCAGCAGTTCCTTTGGACAGGGGAATCAGCCCCAGCATTTT
>.|TRBJ2-7|TRBV5-6
CASSSPYYPYEQYF
TGTGCCAGCAGCTCCCCCTACTACCCCTACGAGCAGTACTTC
>.|TRBJ2-3|TRBV2
CASSERGTGWTDTQYF
TGTGCCAGCAGTGAAAGGGGGACGGGGTGGACAGATACGCAGTATTTT
>.|TRBJ2-1|TRBV20-1
CSARLDSLFF
TGCAGTGCCCGCCTGGACTCCCTGTTCTTC
>.|TRBJ2-3|TRBV7-9
CASSRELATQYF
TGTGCCAGCAGCCGTGAACTAGCTACGCAGTATTTT
>TRBD1|TRBJ1-1|TRBV2
CASSEPGQGEGLNTEAFF
TGTGCCAGCAGTGAACCGGGACAGGGAGAGGGGTTGAACACTGAAGCTTTCTTT
>TRBD1|TRBJ2-7|TRBV28
CASSLGGTGGRKQYF
TGTGCCAGCAGTTTAGGCGGGACAGGGGGAAGGAAGCAGTACTTC
>.|TRBJ1-5|TRBV4-1
CASSQGTVGLYSNQPQHF
TGCGCCAGCAGCCAAGGGACAGTAGGGTTGTATAGCAATCAGCCCCAGCATTTT
>.|TRBJ1-1|TRBV5-1
CASSYNTNTEAFF
TGCGCCAGCAGTTACAACACGAACACTGAAGCTTTCTTT
>.|TRBJ2-2|TRBV6-5
CASVRAGAGGELFF
TGTGCCAGCGTACGGGCAGGGGCGGGCGGGGAGCTGTTTTTT
>.|TRBJ2-1|TRBV5-5
CASSLLKRNKGNEQFF
TGTGCCAGCAGCTTGCTGAAGAGGAACAAAGGCAATGAGCAGTTCTTC
>TRBD2|TRBJ2-7|TRBV6-1
CASAGLGTYEQYF
TGTGCCAGCGCGGGACTAGGCACCTACGAGCAGTACTTC
>.|TRBJ2-6|TRBV7-2
CASSLAGAGANVLTF
TGTGCCAGCAGCTTAGCAGGGGCTGGGGCCAACGTCCTGACTTTC
>.|TRBJ2-1|TRBV7-6
CASSLWTGSSYNEQFF
TGTGCCAGCAGCTTATGGACGGGATCCTCCTACAATGAGCAGTTCTTC
>TRBD2|TRBJ2-1|TRBV30
CAWTGLAGSLSYNEQFF
TGTGCCTGGACGGGACTAGCGGGATCTCTCTCCTACAATGAGCAGTTCTTC
>.|TRBJ2-3|TRBV28
CASSLVARKVPTDTQYF
TGTGCCAGCAGTTTAGTAGCCCGAAAGGTCCCGACAGATACGCAGTATTTT
>.|TRBJ1-2|TRBV6-5
CASSLSQNYGYTF
TGTGCCAGCAGTTTGTCACAGAACTATGGCTACACCTTC
>.|TRBJ2-7|TRBV28
CASSLRQGEQYF
TGTGCCAGCAGTTTAAGGCAGGGCGAGCAGTACTTC
>TRBD1|TRBJ1-1|TRBV4-2
CASSNRGWGDTEAFF
TGTGCCAGCAGCAACAGGGGATGGGGAGACACTGAAGCTTTCTTT
>TRBD1|TRBJ1-2|TRBV5-4
CASSSTGLYGYTF
TGTGCCAGCAGCTCGACAGGGCTTTATGGCTACACCTTC
>TRBD1|TRBJ1-3|TRBV2
CASRTGVPSGNTIYF
TGTGCCAGCAGAACAGGGGTTCCCTCTGGAAACACCATATATTTT
>.|TRBJ1-5|TRBV19
CASSIGGRANQPQHF
TGTGCCAGTAGTATAGGAGGGAGGGCCAATCAGCCCCAGCATTTT
>TRBD1|TRBJ2-7|TRBV7-6
CASSLASGGQGGYEQYF
TGTGCCAGCAGCTTAGCGAGCGGAGGACAGGGGGGCTACGAGCAGTACTTC
>.|TRBJ2-2|TRBV6-1
CASSGQGGGELFF
TGTGCCAGCAGTGGCCAGGGGGGCGGGGAGCTGTTTTTT
>.|TRBJ1-2|TRBV6-5
CASSLDSNYGYTF
TGTGCCAGCAGTTTAGACTCAAACTATGGCTACACCTTC
>TRBD1|TRBJ1-3|TRBV11-2
CASWTVTRQGGSGNTIYF
TGTGCCAGCTGGACAGTCACTCGGCAGGGGGGCTCTGGAAACACCATATATTTT
>.|TRBJ2-1|TRBV5-1
CASSLDSGSYNEQFF
TGCGCCAGCAGCTTGGATTCGGGATCCTACAATGAGCAGTTCTTC
>TRBD1|TRBJ1-4|TRBV9
CASSQDRQGHNEKLFF
TGTGCCAGCAGCCAAGATAGACAGGGACATAATGAAAAACTGTTTTTT
>.|TRBJ2-1|TRBV20-1
CSAFRANEQFF
TGCAGTGCATTTCGAGCCAATGAGCAGTTCTTC
>.|TRBJ1-6|TRBV2
CASSDTSPLHF
TGTGCCAGCTCGGACACGTCACCCCTCCACTTT
>.|TRBJ1-2|TRBV18
CASSPSGGDYGYTF
TGTGCCAGCTCCCCCTCCGGCGGGGATTATGGCTACACCTTC
>TRBD2|TRBJ2-2|TRBV28
CASIRSRASGRGFTGELFF
TGTGCCAGCATCCGCTCCCGAGCTAGCGGGAGGGGTTTCACCGGGGAGCTGTTTTTT
>TRBD2|TRBJ2-1|TRBV27
CASSNPVAGGPSEQFF
TGTGCCAGCAGTAACCCCGTAGCGGGAGGGCCGAGTGAGCAGTTCTTC
>TRBD2|TRBJ2-3|TRBV28
CASSFASGSTDTQYF
TGTGCCAGCAGTTTCGCTAGCGGGAGCACAGATACGCAGTATTTT
>TRBD1|TRBJ1-1|TRBV28
CAKSGTGGTEAFF
TGTGCCAAATCCGGGACAGGGGGAACTGAAGCTTTCTTT
>TRBD1|TRBJ2-4|TRBV29-1
CSVDVTGGKNIQYF
TGCAGCGTTGACGTGACAGGGGGTAAAAACATTCAGTACTTC
>.|TRBJ2-1|TRBV27
CASSLTRHNEQFF
TGTGCCAGCAGTCTGACTCGGCACAATGAGCAGTTCTTC
>.|TRBJ2-7|TRBV27
CASSLLVGGYEQYF
TGTGCCAGCAGTTTATTAGTTGGTGGCTACGAGCAGTACTTC
>TRBD1|TRBJ1-5|TRBV28
CASSRGQGYNQPQHF
TGTGCCAGCAGCCGGGGACAGGGTTACAATCAGCCCCAGCATTTT
>.|TRBJ2-1|TRBV7-2
CASSRNEQFF
TGTGCCAGCAGCCGCAATGAGCAGTTCTTC
>TRBD1|TRBJ1-5|TRBV29-1
CSPWTGDSNQPQHF
TGCAGCCCGTGGACAGGGGATAGCAATCAGCCCCAGCATTTT
>TRBD2|TRBJ2-1|TRBV27
CASSELGGRAFQQFF
TGTGCCAGCAGTGAACTGGGGGGGAGGGCCTTTCAGCAGTTCTTC
>TRBD1|TRBJ1-1|TRBV19
CASSTPTGIETFF
TGTGCCAGTAGTACCCCGACAGGGATCGAGACTTTCTTT
>TRBD2|TRBJ2-7|TRBV25-1
CASSEMGLAGDRGYEQYF
TGTGCCAGCAGTGAAATGGGACTAGCGGGAGACCGTGGGTACGAGCAGTACTTC
>TRBD1|TRBJ2-4|TRBV19
CASSILRGQGAKYF
TGTGCCAGTAGTATACTACGGGGACAGGGGGCTAAGTACTTC
>.|TRBJ1-1|TRBV5-4
CASSPLGDTEAFF
TGTGCCAGCAGCCCCCTAGGGGACACTGAAGCTTTCTTT
>.|TRBJ2-7|TRBV5-6
CASSLGQSYEQYF
TGTGCCAGCAGCTTGGGGCAGTCCTACGAGCAGTACTTC
>.|TRBJ2-7|TRBV6-1
CASRKSATTYEQYF
TGTGCCAGCAGGAAGAGCGCCACGACCTACGAGCAGTACTTC
>TRBD2|TRBJ2-1|TRBV7-2
CASGPTSGSSSSYNEQFF
TGTGCCAGCGGACCGACTAGCGGTAGTTCTAGCTCCTACAATGAGCAGTTCTTC